This is a list of T cell receptor beta chains from one sample in a study of graft-versus-host responses after intestinal transplantation. Only in-frame clones appear in the TCRdb table, and some are missing; sequencing was by immunoSEQ multiplex PCR. The sample records 60,000 to 75,000 clones, 70% to 90% being singletons. Their specific antigens are unknown. Sequenced material: unstimulated CD8+ T cells sorted from spleen or lymph node cells, taken before intestinal transplant. These receptors came from a human donor who received an intestinal transplant. Both conserved end residues are trimmed from each CDR3. Size values are once, few and many counts, or a class for expanded clones, and some rows have none.

CDR3 length | J gene | V gene | clone size | CDR3 protein
15 | TRBJ2-3 | TRBV5-1 | NA | ASSFQSLAGGPSTQY
13 | TRBJ1-1 | TRBV6-4 | NA | ASSGGGRFSTEAF
13 | TRBJ2-7 | TRBV5-1 | NA | ASSLDGLPGYEQY
14 | TRBJ2-1 | TRBV13 | NA | ASSPRGTSGSPEQF
11 | TRBJ2-2 | TRBV28 | NA | ASREPGTGELF
12 | TRBJ2-7 | TRBV11-2 | NA | ASSLGRGGSEQY
11 | TRBJ1-1 | TRBV27 | NA | ASSFSLNTEAF
15 | TRBJ1-5 | TRBV23-1 | NA | ASSPPDRGDSNQPQH
12 | TRBJ1-2 | TRBV19 | NA | ASSWGQANYGYT
12 | TRBJ2-7 | TRBV5-1 | NA | ASSLVERGYEQY
16 | TRBJ2-7 | TRBV5-1 | NA | ASSLEPGLAGGRYEQY
13 | TRBJ2-7 | TRBV5-5 | NA | ASSLPGEGLYEQY
13 | TRBJ2-7 | TRBV2 | NA | ASSEYGGAPYEQY
11 | TRBJ2-7 | TRBV7-6 | NA | ASSIRQFYEQY
13 | TRBJ2-1 | TRBV27 | once | ASSLTAGTYNEQF
13 | TRBJ1-1 | TRBV6-1 | NA | ASRGSGEMNTEAF
14 | TRBJ2-7 | TRBV30 | once | AWSVPDRSSSYEQY
12 | TRBJ1-1 | TRBV4-1 | NA | ASSQDGTGEETF
13 | TRBJ2-7 | TRBV7-6 | NA | ASSLGQGASHEQY
9 | TRBJ2-7 | TRBV7-9 | few | ASATGTGQY
13 | TRBJ2-2 | TRBV27 | NA | ASSRHRRTVGELF
16 | TRBJ2-3 | TRBV29-1 | NA | SVEGPINSDRDTDTQY
12 | TRBJ1-1 | TRBV6-6 | NA | ASMWAEENTEAF
12 | TRBJ2-3 | TRBV19 | NA | ASRAWDSADTQY
13 | TRBJ2-7 | TRBV4-1 | NA | ASSQGRGTVHEQY
14 | TRBJ2-7 | TRBV27 | NA | ASSAHIRDSPYEQY
13 | TRBJ2-1 | TRBV6-1 | NA | ASSERVGLYNEQF
14 | TRBJ2-1 | TRBV7-8 | NA | ASSLEPSGRYNEQF
17 | TRBJ2-7 | TRBV4-1 | once | ASSQDLGGEDRSSYEQY
11 | TRBJ2-7 | TRBV27 | NA | ASSSRLAYEQY
13 | TRBJ1-2 | TRBV28 | NA | ASSSPREGNYGYT
13 | TRBJ2-1 | TRBV28 | NA | ASIELAGGSVEQF
13 | TRBJ2-1 | TRBV14 | NA | ASSQDREYDNEQF
12 | TRBJ2-1 | TRBV5-8 | NA | ASSWGQGNNEQF
14 | TRBJ2-2 | TRBV18 | NA | ASSPLTGQHTGELF
13 | TRBJ2-1 | TRBV5-4 | NA | ASSLGQGAEVEQF
12 | TRBJ2-1 | TRBV29-1 | NA | SVEGTGSDNEQF
8 | TRBJ2-1 | TRBV10-2 | NA | ASWRNEQF
10 | TRBJ1-2 | TRBV29-1 | NA | SEKRDPYGYT
13 | TRBJ1-5 | TRBV2 | once | ASSEFQGLGQPQH
11 | TRBJ1-2 | TRBV27 | NA | ASSLSSKGGYT
11 | TRBJ2-1 | TRBV6-1 | NA | ASSELADNEQF
13 | TRBJ2-5 | TRBV6-5 | NA | ASSGTGLLPETQY
12 | TRBJ2-7 | TRBV28 | once | ASSWREIGGKQY
10 | TRBJ2-1 | TRBV7-8 | NA | ASSLGVAEQF
15 | TRBJ1-6 | TRBV4-1 | NA | ASSQMAGLSYNSPLH